A selection of T cell receptor beta chains follows, all from one sample in a study of T cells of healthy individuals. One entry per CDR3 protein results from TCRdb running MiXCR on the 5' RACE reads. Of more than 85,000 distinct CDR3 sequences in the sample, 17% are singletons; the top ten hold around 6.5%. The receptors here all came from a human donor in good health. CDR3s include the opening cysteine and the closing phenylalanine or tryptophan. The D gene is left open where the match is weak. Expanded clones are given a class, and other clones once, few, many or no size at all.

>TRBJ2-1|many|TRBV6-5|NA
TGTGCCAGCAGTTCCTTGGTAGCGCACACCTACAATGAGCAGTTCTTC
CASSSLVAHTYNEQFF
>TRBJ1-1|NA|TRBV7-9|NA
TGTGCCAGCAGGGTTGCCGGGCTTCTCGACACTGAAGCTTTCTTT
CASRVAGLLDTEAFF
>TRBJ2-1|NA|TRBV9|NA
TGTGCCAGCAGTCCCACCCGGGCTTCACAGATTTGGGATGAGCAGTTCTTC
CASSPTRASQIWDEQFF
>TRBJ1-4|NA|TRBV7-2|NA
TGTGCCAGCAGCCCCGTGGTTGCAACTAATGAAAAACTGTTTTTT
CASSPVVATNEKLFF
>TRBJ1-1|NA|TRBV30|NA
TGTGCCTGGAGTGCCACTACGGACGCTTTCTTT
CAWSATTDAFF
>TRBJ2-7|NA|TRBV5-1|TRBD1
TGCGCCAGCAGCTTGGCGACAGGGAGCCCTCTCGACGAGCAGTACTTC
CASSLATGSPLDEQYF
>TRBJ2-7|few|TRBV2|TRBD1
TGTGCCAGCAGGGCCATCTATGGACAGGATTCCTACGAGCAGTACTTC
CASRAIYGQDSYEQYF
>TRBJ2-1|many|TRBV7-9|NA
TGTGCCAGCAGCTTATTAGTGGGGGATGAGCAGTTCTTC
CASSLLVGDEQFF
>TRBJ2-3|few|TRBV27|TRBD1
TGTGCCAGCAGTTTTAAGACAGGGGATACAGATACGCAGTATTTT
CASSFKTGDTDTQYF
>TRBJ1-5|few|TRBV20-1|NA
TGCAGTGCTAGATTGGGTCCTATGCAGCCCCAGCATTTT
CSARLGPMQPQHF
>TRBJ1-6|many|TRBV20-1|NA
TGCAGTGCTAGAGATGTTGGACAGTTAGATAATTCACCCCTCCACTTT
CSARDVGQLDNSPLHF
>TRBJ2-1|many|TRBV4-1|NA
TGCGCCAGCAGCCAAGTCGGGAGAGGGAGCAATGAGCAGTTCTTC
CASSQVGRGSNEQFF
>TRBJ2-1|NA|TRBV12-3/TRBV12-4|TRBD2
TGTGCCAGCAGTTCACTAGCGGGATTCTACAATGAGCAGTTCTTC
CASSSLAGFYNEQFF
>TRBJ1-1|NA|TRBV4-2|NA
TGTGCCAGCAGCCAAGACGGGGGCCCCCAGGACACTGAAGCTTTCTTT
CASSQDGGPQDTEAFF
>TRBJ2-7|few|TRBV28|NA
TGTGCCAGCAGTCCTCCCAGGCAGGCTTTCTCCTACGAGCAGTACTTC
CASSPPRQAFSYEQYF
>TRBJ2-6|many|TRBV27|NA
TGTGCCAGCAGTATACAGAGTCCCGGGGCCAACGTCCTGACTTTC
CASSIQSPGANVLTF
>TRBJ2-7|few|TRBV7-9|NA
TGTGCCAGCAGCCCCGGGGCGGCTAGCCGAACCTACGAGCAGTACTTC
CASSPGAASRTYEQYF
>TRBJ2-7|NA|TRBV15|TRBD1
TGTGCCACCAGCAGAGCGCTGGGACAGGGGAGCGAGCAGTACTTC
CATSRALGQGSEQYF
>TRBJ1-5|many|TRBV10-3|NA
TGTGCCATCAACCCAGGGGGCAATCAGCCCCAGCATTTT
CAINPGGNQPQHF
>TRBJ1-5|NA|TRBV20-1|TRBD1
TGCAGTGCTAGAGGCCGACAGGGAAGGGGGGGATTCAATCAGCCCCAGCATTTT
CSARGRQGRGGFNQPQHF
>TRBJ2-3|NA|TRBV6-2/TRBV6-3|NA
TGTGCCAGCAGGGGGGGTCCCGGGACCCCTAGGGGCACAGATACGCAGTATTTT
CASRGGPGTPRGTDTQYF
>TRBJ2-5|few|TRBV5-1|NA
TGCGCCAGCAGCTCCGTACAGGGGCGGGGGACCCAGTACTTC
CASSSVQGRGTQYF
>TRBJ1-4|many|TRBV4-2|NA
TGTGCCAGCAGCCTGCCCCGGGACCCAAAAGAAAAACTGTTTTTT
CASSLPRDPKEKLFF
>TRBJ2-7|many|TRBV12-3/TRBV12-4|NA
TGTGCCAGCAGCGGACAGGTCGGGGGATACGAGCAGTACTTC
CASSGQVGGYEQYF
>TRBJ2-2|NA|TRBV6-2/TRBV6-3|NA
TGTGCCAGCAGTTACCCCGTCAGAAGGAACACCGGGGAGCTGTTTTTT
CASSYPVRRNTGELFF
>TRBJ2-7|few|TRBV28|NA
TGTGCCAGCAGTTTAGCGAAGGGCTGGGGCTACGAGCAGTACTTC
CASSLAKGWGYEQYF
>TRBJ1-1|many|TRBV5-1|NA
TGCGCCAGCAGCTTGTATGGGGGTTCCACTGAAGCTTTCTTT
CASSLYGGSTEAFF
>TRBJ2-1|NA|TRBV4-3|TRBD2
TGCGCCAGCAGCCAAGGAGCCGTAGCGGGGCACTACAATGAGCAGTTCTTC
CASSQGAVAGHYNEQFF
>TRBJ1-5|NA|TRBV5-6|TRBD1
TGTGCCAGCAGTACGCTCCGGGACAGGCACAACTATCAGCCCCAGCATTTT
CASSTLRDRHNYQPQHF
>TRBJ1-4|few|TRBV20-1|TRBD1
TGCAGTGCTGCCCCCGGGACAGGGGATGAAAAACTGTTTTTT
CSAAPGTGDEKLFF
>TRBJ2-2|many|TRBV6-2/TRBV6-3|TRBD2
TGTGCCACCGCTCGAGCGGGAACCTCCCCGAACACCGGGGAGCTGTTTTTT
CATARAGTSPNTGELFF
>TRBJ2-3|many|TRBV5-4|NA
TGTGCCAGCAATCCGCAGTACACAGATACGCAGTATTTT
CASNPQYTDTQYF
>TRBJ1-4|few|TRBV6-1|TRBD1
TGTGCCAGCAGTGGTCGACAGGGCCAAAAACTGTTTTTT
CASSGRQGQKLFF
>TRBJ2-1|many|TRBV2|NA
TGTGCCAGCAGCCAGGGGCCCCACCCGTTCTTC
CASSQGPHPFF
>TRBJ2-1|NA|TRBV7-2|TRBD1
TGTGCCAGCAGCTTAGATAGGGGGCTGGTCAATGAGCAGTTCTTC
CASSLDRGLVNEQFF
>TRBJ1-2|NA|TRBV5-1|TRBD1
TGCGCCAGCAGCAGAGACCGGACAGGGGGCTATGGCTACACCTTC
CASSRDRTGGYGYTF
>TRBJ2-2|many|TRBV7-3|NA
TGTGCCAGCAGCTCAATGCCGGGAGCCGGGGAGCTGTTTTTT
CASSSMPGAGELFF
>TRBJ1-1|many|TRBV6-2/TRBV6-3|TRBD1
TGTGCCAGCAAGGGACAGGGTAGCACTGAAGCTTTCTTT
CASKGQGSTEAFF
>TRBJ2-2|NA|TRBV18|TRBD2
TGTGCCAGCTCACCACCGACTAGCGGGAACACCGGGGAGCTGTTTTTT
CASSPPTSGNTGELFF
>TRBJ1-6|NA|TRBV20-1|NA
TGCAGTGCCCAAAAGGGTGTCAGCTATAATTCACCCCTCCACTTT
CSAQKGVSYNSPLHF
>TRBJ2-5|NA|TRBV11-2|NA
TGTGCCAGCAGCTCCGCTGAGGGTAGAGAGACCCAGTACTTC
CASSSAEGRETQYF
>TRBJ2-7|NA|TRBV7-9|TRBD2
TGTGCCAGCAGCTTAGGGACTAGCGGGGGCTCCTACGAGCAGTACTTC
CASSLGTSGGSYEQYF
>TRBJ2-5|few|TRBV7-3|NA
TGTGCCAGCAGCTTAAGTGGACCGGGAGAGACCCAGTACTTC
CASSLSGPGETQYF
>TRBJ2-1|once|TRBV7-3|NA
TGTGCCAGCAGCCCGCAGCCAGTGTCAAGCTCCTACAATGAGCAGTTCTTC
CASSPQPVSSSYNEQFF
>TRBJ2-2|many|TRBV3-1|NA
TGTGCCAGCAGCCAAGAACAGGACAACACCGGGGAGCTGTTTTTT
CASSQEQDNTGELFF
>TRBJ2-5|few|TRBV20-1|NA
TGCAGTGTTGAATGGGGGGAAGAGACCCAGTACTTC
CSVEWGEETQYF
>TRBJ2-6|many|TRBV29-1|NA
TGCAGCGTCTCCTCTGGGGCCAACGTCCTGACTTTC
CSVSSGANVLTF
>TRBJ1-2|NA|TRBV7-9|NA
TGTGCCAGCAGCCCCTATCGAGGTGGCTACAACTTC
CASSPYRGGYNF
>TRBJ1-5|NA|TRBV15|NA
TGTGCCACTACGGACAGCCCTTATCAGCCCCAGCATTTT
CATTDSPYQPQHF
>TRBJ1-5|NA|TRBV4-3|NA
TGCGCCAGCAGCCGTATCCTCGGCAATCAGCCCCAGCATTTT
CASSRILGNQPQHF
>TRBJ2-1|few|TRBV28|TRBD1
TGTGCCAGCAGTTCCCCGACAGGGGGGGAGCAGTTCTTC
CASSSPTGGEQFF
>TRBJ2-7|few|TRBV10-3|NA
TGTGCCATCAGTGAGGGGGAGTACGAGCAGTACTTC
CAISEGEYEQYF
>TRBJ2-5|few|TRBV6-2/TRBV6-3|NA
TGTGCCAGCAGTGAGAGACACCAAGAGACCCAGTACTTC
CASSERHQETQYF
>TRBJ2-3|few|TRBV6-2/TRBV6-3|TRBD2
TGTGCCAGCAGTCAAACTCGGACTAGCCTATCGACCTATACGCAGTATTTT
CASSQTRTSLSTYTQYF
>TRBJ1-6|few|TRBV6-2/TRBV6-3|NA
TGTGCCAGCGGCCGGCGACGTGATTCACCCCTCCACTTT
CASGRRRDSPLHF
>TRBJ2-7|NA|TRBV4-3|TRBD2
TGCGCCAGCAGCCAAGCTATGACTAGCGGGTCCTACGAGCAGTACTTC
CASSQAMTSGSYEQYF
>TRBJ2-6|few|TRBV20-1|NA
TGCAGTGCTAGAGATGCATGGGACTGGGCCAACGTCCTGACTTTC
CSARDAWDWANVLTF
>TRBJ2-5|NA|TRBV6-6|NA
TGTGCCAGCAGCCGCCCTGGGAGCGAGACCCAGTACTTC
CASSRPGSETQYF